Shown below are 6 T cell receptor beta chains from a single sample sequenced in a study of blood T cell repertoires in COVID-19. The assay was immunoSEQ multiplex PCR, and TCRdb's table has in-frame clones only and misses some. The profile shows more than 85,000 clones, 72% of them singletons. The sample was peripheral blood. These receptor sequences come from a woman between 55 and 75 years old with acute or convalescent COVID-19.

The chain uses TRBV4-3 and TRBJ2-1, with no clear D. This CDR3 region has 15 residues. The ends were cut back, 4 bases at V and 3 bases at J, with 13 bases in the middle. CDR1 is LGHNA and CDR2 is YSLEER in the germline V gene. The CDR3 protein is CASSRLNYLYNEQFF. The CDR3 nucleotides read TGCGCCAGCAGCCGGTTAAACTACCTCTACAATGAGCAGTTCTTC.

This clone was seen a single time. V is TRBV9 and J is TRBJ1-5; tentative D call: TRBD1 (6 bases). This CDR3 has 14 residues. The ends were cut back, 2 bases at V and 6 bases at J, with 12 bases in the middle. Germline V gives CDR1 SGDLS, CDR2 YYNGEE. The CDR3 here is CASSVTGFGQPQHF. The CDR3 DNA sequence: TGTGCCAGCAGCGTCACAGGGTTTGGTCAGCCCCAGCATTTT. Full variable domain (rest looked up from reference TRBV9 and TRBJ1-5): DSGVTQTPKHLITATGQRVTLRCSPRSGDLSVYWYQQSLDQGLQFLIQYYNGEERAKGNILERFSAQQFPDLHSELNLSSLELGDSALYFCASSVTGFGQPQHFGDGTRLSIL.

The chain combines TRBV2 with TRBJ1-2; D unresolved. Germline V CDR1 and CDR2: SNHLY, FYNNEI. The germline V and J ends were trimmed by 2 bases and 4 bases, with 5 bases remaining between them. This CDR3 spans 12 amino acids. The CDR3 coding sequence is TGTGCCAGCAGTGAATCCGGCTATGGCTACACCTTC. Translation gives CASSESGYGYTF.

This clone was seen repeatedly, ten times or more. Different DNA sequences within this sample yield the same CDR3. The CDR3 nucleotides are TGTGCCAGCAGGTCCCCGTACCAAGAGACCCAGTACTTC. Translating gives CASRSPYQETQYF. V and J are TRBV7-9 and TRBJ2-5, with D hard to call. Between the trimmed V and J ends, which lost 6 bases and 0 bases, there was a span of 8 bases. CDR3 length: 13 amino acids. From germline, CDR1 is SEHNR and CDR2 FQNEAQ (reference sequence).

The rearrangement joins TRBV7-9 to TRBJ1-6; D unclear. Per the germline V gene, CDR1 is SEHNR and CDR2 is FQNEAQ (reference sequence). The V gene lost 1 base and the J gene lost 6 bases, with 10 bases spanning the gap. CDR3 length: 15 amino acids. CDR3: CASSLGGLGNSPLHF. Written as DNA, the CDR3 is TGTGCCAGCAGCTTAGGAGGCCTTGGTAATTCACCCCTCCACTTT.

The chain uses TRBV5-1 and TRBJ2-7, with 7 nucleotides matching TRBD1. This CDR3 contains 14 residues. Germline V gene sequence: CDR1 SGHRS, CDR2 YFSETQ. V was clipped by 4 bases and J by 3 bases; unmatched bases: 7. The CDR3 spells CASSTKQGYYEQYF. The DNA for the CDR3 is TGCGCCAGCAGCACAAAACAGGGGTACTACGAGCAGTACTTC.